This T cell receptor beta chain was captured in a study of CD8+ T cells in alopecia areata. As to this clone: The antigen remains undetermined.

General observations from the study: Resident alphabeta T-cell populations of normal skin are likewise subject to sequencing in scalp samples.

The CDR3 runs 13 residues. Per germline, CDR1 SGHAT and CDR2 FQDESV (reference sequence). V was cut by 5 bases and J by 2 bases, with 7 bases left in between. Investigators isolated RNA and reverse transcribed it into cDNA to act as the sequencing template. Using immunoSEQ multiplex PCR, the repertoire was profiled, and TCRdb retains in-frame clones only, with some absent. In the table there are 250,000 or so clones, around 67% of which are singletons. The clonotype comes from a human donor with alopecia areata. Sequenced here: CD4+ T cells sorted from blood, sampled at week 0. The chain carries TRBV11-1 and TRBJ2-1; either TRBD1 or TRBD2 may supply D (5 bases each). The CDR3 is CASSLGPYNEQFF. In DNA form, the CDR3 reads TGTGCCAGCAGCCTGGGACCCTACAATGAGCAGTTCTTC.